A selection of T cell receptor beta chains follows, all from one sample in a study of OX40 agonist ivuxolimab in advanced cancers. The table came from immunoSEQ multiplex PCR; TCRdb's copy has only in-frame clones and leaves some out. The profile shows some 78,000 clones, 85% to 90% of them singletons. Specimen: CD4+ or CD8+ T cells sorted from blood, collected in a trial of the OX40 agonist ivuxolimab. The receptor source for this set is an adult with an advanced solid tumor such as melanoma, head and neck, liver or kidney cancer. Each CDR3 is given with its conserved first and last residue. The D gene is left open where the match is weak. Not all rows give a size; the values are once, few, many and, for expanded clones, a class.

>-|TRBJ2-4|TRBV11-2|15|-
CASSLVRATKNIQYF
TGTGCCAGCAGCTTAGTCAGGGCTACCAAAAACATTCAGTACTTC
>-|TRBJ1-5|TRBV27|13|-
CASSSSRLQPQHF
TGTGCCAGCAGTTCCTCCCGTCTTCAGCCCCAGCATTTT
>once|TRBJ2-1|TRBV7-3|15|-
CASSPLGGGRNEQFF
TGTGCCAGCAGCCCCCTGGGGGGAGGTCGTAATGAGCAGTTCTTC
>-|TRBJ2-7|TRBV2|12|-
CASSEAQYEQYF
TGTGCCAGCAGTGAAGCTCAATACGAGCAGTACTTC
>-|TRBJ2-7|TRBV19|13|-
CASSIDTSYEQYF
TGTGCCAGTAGTATCGACACATCCTACGAGCAGTACTTC
>-|TRBJ2-7|TRBV29-1|14|-
CSVEEAGPRYEQYF
TGCAGCGTTGAAGAGGCAGGGCCTCGCTACGAGCAGTACTTC
>-|TRBJ1-2|TRBV27|15|-
CASSAIWQPNYGYTF
TGTGCCAGCAGTGCGATTTGGCAGCCTAACTATGGCTACACCTTC
>-|TRBJ2-1|TRBV9|16|TRBD2
CASSVSSGLAHNEQFF
TGTGCCAGCAGCGTATCATCGGGACTAGCTCACAATGAGCAGTTCTTC
>-|TRBJ2-7|TRBV6-6|14|-
CASSPQIGGYEQYF
TGTGCCAGCAGCCCCCAAATCGGGGGCTACGAGCAGTACTTC
>-|TRBJ1-2|TRBV5-1|12|TRBD1
CASSLEGGGYTF
TGCGCCAGCAGCTTGGAAGGGGGCGGCTACACCTTC
>-|TRBJ1-2|TRBV11-3|14|TRBD1
CASSLDRTGNGYTF
TGTGCCAGCAGCTTAGATAGGACAGGGAATGGCTACACCTTC
>once|TRBJ2-5|TRBV6-1|12|-
CASRGHQETQYF
TGTGCCAGCAGGGGGCACCAAGAGACCCAGTACTTC
>-|TRBJ1-2|TRBV4-1|16|TRBD1
CASSQGPDRGLYGYTF
TGCGCCAGCAGCCAAGGGCCGGACAGGGGACTCTATGGCTACACCTTC
>-|TRBJ2-7|TRBV6-5|12|TRBD2
CATSAGGFRQYF
TGTGCCACCTCGGCGGGGGGGTTTCGGCAGTACTTC
>-|TRBJ1-5|TRBV7-2|15|-
CASSLGQGLGQPQHF
TGTGCCAGCAGCTTAGGTCAGGGGTTAGGACAGCCCCAGCATTTT
>-|TRBJ2-1|TRBV5-1|17|TRBD2
CASSLGTSGAAYNEQFF
TGCGCCAGCAGCTTGGGGACTAGCGGGGCGGCCTACAATGAGCAGTTCTTC
>-|TRBJ1-3|TRBV19|14|-
CASSITGAGNTIYF
TGTGCCAGTAGTATAACAGGCGCTGGAAACACCATATATTTT
>-|TRBJ2-2|TRBV6-4|16|-
CASSEKTTAVLGELFF
TGTGCCAGCAGTGAAAAGACTACCGCGGTTTTGGGGGAGCTGTTTTTT
>-|TRBJ1-2|TRBV19|10|-
CATEGGGYTF
TGTGCCACTGAAGGGGGTGGCTACACCTTC
>-|TRBJ2-7|TRBV6-7|13|-
CASSPDSPYEQYF
TGTGCCAGCAGCCCCGACAGCCCCTACGAGCAGTACTTC
>-|TRBJ2-1|TRBV7-2|15|-
CASSLELVSYNEQFF
TGTGCCAGCAGCTTAGAACTAGTTTCCTACAATGAGCAGTTCTTC
>-|TRBJ2-7|TRBV29-1|12|-
CSVVSVGYEQYF
TGCAGCGTTGTTTCCGTAGGATACGAGCAGTACTTC
>-|TRBJ2-5|TRBV9|16|TRBD1
CASSVSGQGAGETQYF
TGTGCCAGCAGCGTCTCGGGACAGGGGGCTGGAGAGACCCAGTACTTC
>-|TRBJ2-1|TRBV7-9|14|-
CASSRAGGYNEQFF
TGTGCCAGCAGCCGGGCGGGCGGATACAATGAGCAGTTCTTC
>-|TRBJ1-4|TRBV25-1|14|-
CASSVRGGNEKLFF
TGTGCCAGCAGTGTCCGGGGGGGCAATGAAAAACTGTTTTTT